One sample yielded the 21 T cell receptor beta chains listed below, sequenced in a study of blood T cell repertoires in COVID-19. Clones were read by immunoSEQ multiplex PCR, and TCRdb kept only the in-frame ones, dropping some. Found here are approximately 26,000 clones, approximately 91% of them singletons; the top ten hold over 4.5%. Sequenced input: peripheral blood. The receptors come from a man in his sixties or seventies with active COVID-19.

The CDR3 DNA follows: TGCGCCAGCAGACCGACAGGGGGGATCTACGAGCAGTACTTC. Translation gives CASRPTGGIYEQYF. This chain connects TRBV5-1 to TRBJ2-7, with 9 bases lining up with TRBD1. CDR3 size: 14 residues. Germline assignment: CDR1 SGHRS and CDR2 YFSETQ. Trimming removed 5 bases from V and 3 bases from J; junction bases left unmatched: 6.

This clone was observed once. This chain connects TRBV5-1 to TRBJ2-3; a weak D match, TRBD1 (6 bases). Trimming took 4 bases from V and 5 from J, leaving 14 bases between them. The CDR3 loop spans 14 amino acids. Germline values: CDR1 SGHRS, CDR2 YFSETQ. The DNA of the CDR3 is TGCGCCAGCAGCCCCCAGGGGTTGGGAGATACGCAGTATTTT. Amino acid sequence: CASSPQGLGDTQYF.

This clone was counted a single time. The chain recombines TRBV19 with TRBJ2-4; D might be TRBD2 (6 bases). Germline loops: CDR1 LNHDA, CDR2 SQIVND (reference sequence). The length of the CDR3 is 14 residues. V was shortened by 4 bases and J by 8 bases, with 15 bases between the two germline ends. Here the CDR3 DNA reads TGTGCCAGTAGTAACATGGGCGGAGGGGACATTCAGTACTTC. Translated, it gives CASSNMGGGDIQYF. The whole variable domain, remainder taken from reference TRBV19 and TRBJ2-4, is DGGITQSPKYLFRKEGQNVTLSCEQNLNHDAMYWYRQDPGQGLRLIYYSQIVNDFQKGDIAEGYSVSREKKESFPLTVTSAQKNPTAFYLCASSNMGGGDIQYFGAGTRLSVL.

The gene calls are TRBV19 and TRBJ2-2; 9 positions agree with TRBD1. CDR3 length: 18 residues. V shed 2 bases and J 6 bases; nucleotides not matched to a gene: 13. Germline V CDR1 and CDR2: LNHDA, SQIVND (reference sequence). The CDR3 DNA is TGTGCCAGTAGTATATATGGCCCAGACAGGGGGTCCCCCGGGGAGCTGTTTTTT. Translated: CASSIYGPDRGSPGELFF.

The J gene is TRBJ2-2, the V gene TRBV28; 7 bases fit TRBD1. Germline V gene data show CDR1 as MDHEN and CDR2 as SYDVKM. The ends lost 7 bases at V and 0 bases at J; junction bases unmatched: 8. This CDR3 has 16 amino acids. The CDR3 here is CASISGQQTNTGELFF. In DNA form, the CDR3 reads TGTGCCAGCATCTCGGGACAGCAAACGAACACCGGGGAGCTGTTTTTT.

This sequence joins TRBV21-1 and TRBJ2-7; TRBD1 was called by the table and not checked on the DNA. TRBV21-1 is described as a pseudogene. The CDR3 sequence is 17 residues long. In DNA, the CDR3 is TGTGCCAGCAGCCCCCAGGCGGACAGGGTGGGCACCTACGAGCAGTACTTC. Translating it yields CASSPQADRVGTYEQYF.

V gene TRBV5-1 combines with J gene TRBJ1-2; 9 bases fit TRBD1. Per germline, CDR1 SGHRS and CDR2 YFSETQ. V lost 3 bases and J lost 8; bases outside the gene matches: 5. This CDR3 has 13 amino acids. The CDR3 reads CASSSTGGEGYTF. The CDR3 coding sequence is TGCGCCAGCAGCTCCACAGGGGGCGAGGGCTACACCTTC. The entire variable domain, with the rest obtained from reference TRBV5-1 and TRBJ1-2, is as follows: KAGVTQTPRYLIKTRGQQVTLSCSPISGHRSVSWYQQTPGQGLQFLFEYFSETQRNKGNFPGRFSGRQFSNSRSEMNVSTLELGDSALYLCASSSTGGEGYTFGSGTRLTVV.

CDR3: CASSLAWREETETQYF. The CDR3 DNA reads TGTGCCAGCAGCTTAGCGTGGAGGGAGGAAACCGAGACCCAGTACTTC. V is TRBV7-9 and J is TRBJ2-5; tentative D call: TRBD2 (6 bases). The CDR3 sequence is 16 residues long. V shed 0 bases and J shed 5 bases, with 16 bases lying between them. The germline CDR1 and CDR2 sequences are SEHNR and FQNEAQ (reference sequence). The full variable domain, completed using reference TRBV7-9 and TRBJ2-5, is DTGVSQNPRHKITKRGQNVTFRCDPISEHNRLYWYRQTLGQGPEFLTYFQNEAQLEKSRLLSDRFSAERPKGSFSTLEIQRTEQGDSAMYLCASSLAWREETETQYFGPGTRLLVL.

This clone was counted once. The same CDR3 arises from other DNA sequences in this sample as well. The V call is TRBV6-6, the J call TRBJ2-7; 9 nucleotides align to TRBD1. The CDR3 runs 14 residues. Germline CDR1 reads MNHNY; CDR2 reads SVGAGI (reference sequence). V trimming: 6 bases; J trimming: 3 bases; junction bases outside the gene matches: 6. As DNA, the CDR3 is TGTGCCAGCAGGCCGGGACAGGGCCACTACGAGCAGTACTTC. It specifies CASRPGQGHYEQYF.

The CDR3 nucleotides read TGTGCCAGCAGTGACTCACCAGGGGGTACCCAGTACTTC. Translating gives CASSDSPGGTQYF. The rearrangement joins TRBV6-4 to TRBJ2-5; TRBD1 matches 7 bases. Germline CDR1 MRHNA, CDR2 SNTAGT. The length of the CDR3 is 13 residues. V gave up 0 bases and J gave up 8 bases; unmatched junction bases: 3.

V is TRBV7-3 and J is TRBJ1-3; 9 bases map to TRBD1. The trim removed 4 bases at V and 0 bases at J, leaving 1 base unmatched. CDR3 length: 15 amino acids. Germline lookup yields CDR1 SGHTA and CDR2 FQGTGA. CDR3 coding DNA: TGTGCCAGCAGCTGGGGACAGGGCTCTGGAAACACCATATATTTT. It encodes CASSWGQGSGNTIYF.

This clone turned up a few times. This sequence joins TRBV4-2 and TRBJ2-7; TRBD1 is a possible D gene (6 bases). This CDR3 is 14 amino acids long. V was shortened by 1 base and J by 6 bases, with 13 bases between the two germline ends. Germline V gene lookup returns CDR1 LGHNA and CDR2 YNFKEQ. The CDR3 loop is CASSQGNRAGEQYF. The CDR3 coding sequence is TGTGCCAGCAGCCAAGGAAACAGGGCCGGCGAGCAGTACTTC.

This clone appeared once. This chain connects TRBV6-2 or TRBV6-3 to TRBJ2-1, with TRBD1 matching over 10 bases. CDR1 is MNHEY and CDR2 is SVGEGT in the germline V gene. The CDR3 loop spans 16 amino acids. The V segment lost 0 bases and the J segment 3 bases; nucleotides outside the gene matches: 2. The CDR3 sequence is CASSYSGQGVYNEQFF. CDR3 coding DNA: TGTGCCAGCAGTTACTCCGGACAGGGGGTCTACAATGAGCAGTTCTTC.

This clone was seen just once. This chain links TRBV4-1 with TRBJ1-4; no clear D. V lost 1 base and J 4 bases, leaving 10 bases between the germline ends. Germline-derived CDR1 and CDR2 are MGHRA and YSYEKL. The CDR3 has 15 amino acids. The CDR3 loop is CASSQASGYNEKLFF. Here the CDR3 DNA reads TGCGCCAGCAGCCAAGCTTCGGGGTATAATGAAAAACTGTTTTTT.

The chain links TRBV18 to TRBJ1-5; possible D gene TRBD1, 6 bases. V was pared by 2 bases and J by 7 bases, with 12 bases between. Germline CDR1 reads KGHSH; CDR2 reads LQKENI. The CDR3 loop spans 14 amino acids. DNA of the CDR3: TGTGCCAGCTCACCAAGGGCAGGGGCCCAGCCCCAGCATTTT. Amino acid sequence: CASSPRAGAQPQHF.

The V call is TRBV19, the J call TRBJ1-2; 8 bases are a match to TRBD1. This CDR3 has 13 residues. Trimming cost V 10 bases and J 3 bases; bases outside gene matches: 7. Germline V gene sequence: CDR1 LNHDA, CDR2 SQIVND (reference sequence). The CDR3: CAIHRGGDYGYTF. In DNA form, the CDR3 reads TGTGCCATTCACAGGGGGGGAGACTATGGCTACACCTTC.

The CDR3 reads CASLFDRGPTYEQYF. The CDR3 DNA sequence: TGTGCCAGCCTCTTTGACAGGGGGCCGACCTACGAGCAGTACTTC. V is TRBV2 and J is TRBJ2-7, with 10 bases identical to TRBD1. Germline-derived CDR1 and CDR2 are SNHLY and FYNNEI. The CDR3 has 15 amino acids. Trimming removed 8 bases from V and 2 bases from J; junction bases left unmatched: 9.

The chain uses TRBV4-3 and TRBJ1-3, with 7 positions matching TRBD1. The CDR3 totals 17 residues. V lost 1 base, J lost 4 bases, and 10 bases stayed unmatched. CDR1 LGHNA and CDR2 YSLEER come from the germline V gene. CDR3 residues: CASSQGGQTGFGNTIYF. The CDR3 DNA is TGCGCCAGCAGCCAAGGTGGCCAGACAGGGTTCGGAAACACCATATATTTT.

This chain uses TRBV30 with TRBJ1-3, with D possibly TRBD1 on 5 matching bases. The CDR3 runs to 14 residues. Germline CDR1 GTSNPN, CDR2 SVGIG (reference sequence). Trimming left V 4 bases short and J 0 bases short, with 10 bases between. CDR3 protein: CAWTAGDSGNTIYF. CDR3 sequence (DNA): TGTGCCTGGACGGCGGGGGACTCTGGAAACACCATATATTTT. Supplemented by reference TRBV30 and TRBJ1-3, the full variable domain reads SQTIHQWPATLVQPVGSPLSLECTVEGTSNPNLYWYRQAAGRGLQLLFYSVGIGQISSEVPQNLSASRPQDRQFILSSKKLLLSDSGFYLCAWTAGDSGNTIYFGEGSWLTVV.

The V call is TRBV5-6, the J call TRBJ1-4; 7 bases map to TRBD1. The CDR3 spans 14 residues. J was trimmed by 3 bases and V by 1 base; bases with no gene match: 0. Germline V CDR1 and CDR2: SGHDT, YYEEEE. The CDR3 reads CASSLQGANEKLFF. The CDR3 DNA follows: TGTGCCAGCAGCTTGCAGGGGGCTAATGAAAAACTGTTTTTT.

The chain employs TRBV29-1 and TRBJ1-5, with 7 bases matching TRBD1. There are 13 residues in the CDR3. The V gene end was trimmed by 4 bases and the J gene end by 3 bases; junction bases not matched to a gene: 3. Germline-derived CDR1 and CDR2 are SQVTM and ANQGSEA. The CDR3 here is CSVGGTANQPQHF. The DNA of the CDR3 is TGCAGCGTTGGGGGGACAGCCAATCAGCCCCAGCATTTT.